These T cell receptor beta chains were read from a single sample in a study of blood T cell repertoires in COVID-19. Sequencing used immunoSEQ multiplex PCR; TCRdb keeps in-frame clones, though not all of them. This sample has roughly 170,000 clones, with about 72% found just once. Input material: PBMCs or T cells enriched from blood (not recorded which). The origin of the receptors is a woman between 45 and 60 years old who had recovered from COVID-19. Each CDR3 is given with its conserved first and last residue. A D gene is named only where the DNA matches it firmly. Size is omitted from some rows. Given values are once, few, many or a class for expanded clones.

size,V,D,J,CDR3,DNA
once,TRBV13,TRBD2,TRBJ2-1,CASSLDAGWTSGFYNEQFF,TGTGCCAGCAGCTTAGATGCGGGTTGGACTAGCGGGTTCTACAATGAGCAGTTCTTC
.,TRBV9,TRBD2,TRBJ2-1,CASSRLASNNEQFF,TGTGCCAGCAGTCGACTAGCCTCCAACAATGAGCAGTTCTTC
.,TRBV25-1,.,TRBJ2-2,CASSDARGAFPGELFF,TGTGCCAGCAGTGACGCTAGGGGCGCTTTTCCCGGGGAGCTGTTTTTT
.,TRBV24-1,.,TRBJ1-3,CATSGASGNTIYF,TGTGCCACCAGTGGTGCCAGTGGAAACACCATATATTTT
.,TRBV4-3,TRBD2,TRBJ2-1,CASSRWTSGGTYNEQFF,TGCGCCAGCAGCCGATGGACTAGCGGGGGTACCTACAATGAGCAGTTCTTC
.,TRBV5-1,.,TRBJ1-2,CASKHGGNTANYGYTF,TGCGCCAGCAAACATGGGGGGAATACAGCTAACTATGGCTACACCTTC
.,TRBV6-5,.,TRBJ1-1,CASNPHSGNTEAFF,TGTGCCAGCAACCCCCATTCCGGGAACACTGAAGCTTTCTTT
.,TRBV28,.,TRBJ2-1,CASSLGRGDEQFF,TGTGCCAGCAGTTTAGGCCGAGGAGATGAGCAGTTCTTC
.,TRBV5-6,.,TRBJ1-5,CASSSGQYNQPQHF,TGTGCCAGCAGCTCCGGACAGTACAATCAGCCCCAGCATTTT
.,TRBV5-1,TRBD1,TRBJ1-4,CASSRDSGGSVEKLFF,TGCGCCAGCAGCAGAGATTCAGGGGGGTCGGTTGAAAAACTGTTTTTT
few,TRBV27,.,TRBJ2-7,CASSLAGQMSYEQYF,TGTGCCAGCAGTTTGGCGGGCCAGATGTCCTACGAGCAGTACTTC
few,TRBV11-3,.,TRBJ2-7,CFVIPPGEDWAEQYF,TGCTTCGTTATTCCGCCGGGAGAGGATTGGGCCGAGCAGTACTTC
.,TRBV9,.,TRBJ2-2,CASSAQGNTGELFF,TGTGCCAGCAGCGCCCAGGGGAATACCGGGGAGCTGTTTTTT
.,TRBV6-2/TRBV6-3,.,TRBJ2-3,CASSRRETDTQYF,TGTGCCAGCAGTCGCCGGGAGACAGATACGCAGTATTTT
.,TRBV28,.,TRBJ1-2,CASSLLLAANYGYTF,TGTGCCAGCAGTCTGCTGCTGGCGGCTAACTATGGCTACACCTTC
.,TRBV5-6,.,TRBJ2-1,CASSLVGGGPGNEQFF,TGTGCCAGCAGCTTGGTAGGGGGAGGGCCGGGGAATGAGCAGTTCTTC
.,TRBV2,.,TRBJ2-2,CASSEGSRVGTGELFF,TGTGCCAGCAGTGAGGGTTCCAGGGTAGGCACCGGGGAGCTGTTTTTT
.,TRBV5-8,.,TRBJ1-4,CASSLRRTANEKLFF,TGTGCCAGCAGCTTGAGGAGGACAGCTAATGAAAAACTGTTTTTT
few,TRBV3-1/TRBV3-2,.,TRBJ2-7,CASSPTGENYEQYF,TGTGCCAGCAGCCCTACGGGAGAGAACTACGAGCAGTACTTC
.,TRBV5-1,TRBD2,TRBJ2-3,CASSLWGLAGITDTQYF,TGCGCCAGCAGCTTGTGGGGTCTAGCGGGAATAACAGATACGCAGTATTTT
.,TRBV28,.,TRBJ1-1,CASSLFVWASGPLF,TGTGCCAGCAGTTTATTCGTTTGGGCGTCAGGGCCCCTTTTT
.,TRBV4-1,.,TRBJ2-3,CASSQEGPPSTDTQYF,TGCGCCAGCAGCCAAGAGGGGCCTCCTAGCACAGATACGCAGTATTTT
.,TRBV3-1/TRBV3-2,TRBD1,TRBJ2-7,CATRDRGSYEQYF,TGTGCCACTAGGGACAGGGGATCCTACGAGCAGTACTTC
.,TRBV6-1,TRBD2,TRBJ2-5,CASSGTSGRGVETQYF,TGTGCCAGCAGTGGAACTAGCGGGAGAGGGGTAGAGACCCAGTACTTC
.,TRBV2,.,TRBJ1-4,CASRASGGLWTNEKLFF,TGTGCCAGCAGAGCATCAGGTGGCCTTTGGACTAATGAAAAACTGTTTTTT
.,TRBV11-1,.,TRBJ2-2,CASSRTETGELFF,TGTGCCAGCAGCCGGACAGAGACCGGGGAGCTGTTTTTT
.,TRBV5-5,.,TRBJ1-2,CASTPDFLGNYGYTF,TGTGCCAGCACCCCGGACTTTCTGGGGAACTATGGCTACACCTTC
once,TRBV2,.,TRBJ2-7,CASKSGSYEQYF,TGTGCCAGCAAGAGCGGTTCCTACGAGCAGTACTTC
once,TRBV28,TRBD2,TRBJ2-1,CASSLSSAGDLEQFF,TGTGCCAGCAGTTTATCTTCAGCGGGAGACCTCGAGCAGTTCTTC
once,TRBV10-3,.,TRBJ2-1,CAISALYNEQFF,TGTGCCATCAGTGCGTTGTACAATGAGCAGTTCTTC
few,TRBV6-5,TRBD1,TRBJ2-1,CASSYSDRGWENEQFF,TGTGCCAGCAGTTACTCGGACAGGGGGTGGGAAAATGAGCAGTTCTTC
.,TRBV11-3,.,TRBJ1-1,CASSQGRNTEAFF,TGTGCCAGCAGTCAGGGTCGGAACACTGAAGCTTTCTTT
.,TRBV4-1,TRBD1,TRBJ1-4,CASSHAPGQGEEKLFF,TGCGCCAGCAGCCACGCCCCGGGACAGGGAGAAGAAAAACTGTTTTTT
.,TRBV27,TRBD2,TRBJ2-7,CASSFRPSGSPTYEQYF,TGTGCCAGCAGTTTTCGGCCTAGCGGGAGCCCCACCTACGAGCAGTACTTC
.,TRBV7-2,.,TRBJ2-2,CASSLWGEATGELFF,TGTGCCAGCAGCTTATGGGGCGAGGCCACCGGGGAGCTGTTTTTT
.,TRBV3-1/TRBV3-2,.,TRBJ1-6,CASSARLEGSPLHF,TGTGCCAGCAGCGCCCGATTGGAGGGTTCACCCCTCCACTTT
.,TRBV7-3,.,TRBJ1-5,CASSLGHNQPQHF,TGTGCCAGCAGCTTAGGCCACAATCAGCCCCAGCATTTT
few,TRBV30,.,TRBJ1-6,CAWRDQGSYNSPLHF,TGTGCCTGGAGAGACCAGGGTTCCTATAATTCACCCCTCCACTTT
.,TRBV11-3,TRBD2,TRBJ2-1,CASSSTSGKINEQFF,TGTGCCAGCAGCTCGACTAGCGGGAAGATAAATGAGCAGTTCTTC
.,TRBV7-3,.,TRBJ1-1,CASSLQVNTEAFF,TGTGCCAGCAGCTTACAGGTGAACACTGAAGCTTTCTTT
.,TRBV5-5,TRBD2,TRBJ2-1,CASSLRLAGLWNEQFF,TGTGCCAGCAGCTTAAGACTAGCGGGCCTTTGGAATGAGCAGTTCTTC